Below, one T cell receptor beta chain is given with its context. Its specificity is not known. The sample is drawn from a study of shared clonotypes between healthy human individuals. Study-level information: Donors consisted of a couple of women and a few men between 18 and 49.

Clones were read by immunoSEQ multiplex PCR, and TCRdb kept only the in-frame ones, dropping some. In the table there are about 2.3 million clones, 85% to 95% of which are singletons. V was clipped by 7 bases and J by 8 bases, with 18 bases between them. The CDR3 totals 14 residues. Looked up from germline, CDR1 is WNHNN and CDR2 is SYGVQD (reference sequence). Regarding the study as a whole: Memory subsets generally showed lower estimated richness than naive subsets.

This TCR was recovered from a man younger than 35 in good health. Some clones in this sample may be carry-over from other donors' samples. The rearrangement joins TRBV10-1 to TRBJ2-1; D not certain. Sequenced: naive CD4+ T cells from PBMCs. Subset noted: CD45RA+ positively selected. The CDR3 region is CASMPSGSDDEQFF. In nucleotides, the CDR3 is TGCGCCAGCATGCCTTCTGGGTCGGACGATGAGCAGTTCTTC.